The 28 T cell receptor beta chains reported below all come from one sample, sequenced in a study of cytomegalovirus exposure and HLA in healthy donors. Both 60 Vbeta primers and 13 Jbeta primers went into the PCR. Here immunoSEQ multiplex PCR was the method, and the copy in TCRdb shows in-frame clones only, minus some. The data contain 100,000 to 150,000 clones, roughly 85% of them singletons. The material sequenced was PBMCs. Every receptor here comes from a man aged 18 to 30 in good health and CMV-seropositive.

The CDR3 here is CASSSRPSGEDEQYF. The CDR3 coding sequence is TGTGCCAGCAGCTCCCGCCCTAGCGGGGAGGACGAGCAGTACTTC. The chain joins TRBV7-3 to TRBJ2-7, with TRBD2 identical over 9 bases. Germline loops: CDR1 SGHTA, CDR2 FQGTGA. This CDR3 has 15 amino acids. V gave up 4 bases and J gave up 5 bases; unmatched junction bases: 9.

This rearrangement joins TRBV4-1 to TRBJ2-7; 14 nucleotides align to TRBD2. CDR1 is MGHRA and CDR2 is YSYEKL in the germline V gene. This CDR3 is 16 amino acids long. V was clipped by 3 bases and J by 4 bases; unmatched bases: 5. As DNA, the CDR3 is TGCGCCAGCAGCCAGGGACTAGCGGGGGCACCATACGAGCAGTACTTC. It codes for CASSQGLAGAPYEQYF.

The chain employs TRBV11-3 and TRBJ2-1; D perhaps matches TRBD1 (6 bases). CDR3 length: 15 amino acids. Trimming cost V 0 bases and J 8 bases, with 14 bases left between them. Per the germline V gene, CDR1 is SGHNT and CDR2 is YENEEA. Here the CDR3 reads CASSLDPTRGHEQFF. The CDR3 nucleotides are TGTGCCAGCAGCTTAGATCCCACCAGGGGCCATGAGCAGTTCTTC.

The chain has TRBV7-7 and TRBJ2-2, with D possibly TRBD1 on 6 matching bases. The V and J ends lost 4 bases and 7 bases respectively, with 13 bases between them. CDR3 length: 14 amino acids. Germline CDR1 and CDR2: SSHAT and FNYEAQ (reference sequence). The CDR3 is CASSYSVGGGELFF. The CDR3 nucleotides are TGTGCCAGCAGCTACTCCGTAGGGGGCGGGGAGCTGTTTTTT.

The rearrangement joins TRBV7-9 to TRBJ2-5; 8 positions agree with TRBD1. TRBJ2-7 explains the end of the DNA better; the J call may be wrong. This CDR3 is built from 15 residues. The V gene's germline CDR1 is SEHNR and CDR2 FQNEAQ (reference sequence). The CDR3 spells CASSSAGTGIYEQYF. The CDR3 DNA is TGTGCCAGCAGCTCGGCCGGGACAGGAATCTACGAGCAGTACTTC.

In its sample, this clone was seen a few times. This chain joins TRBV7-7 and TRBJ1-3; TRBD1 matches 7 bases. CDR3 length: 14 amino acids. V gave up 5 bases and J gave up 4 bases; unmatched junction bases: 5. Germline V lookup: CDR1 SSHAT, CDR2 FNYEAQ (reference sequence). CDR3 sequence reads: CASSPGTEGNTIYF. CDR3 in DNA: TGTGCCAGCAGCCCCGGGACAGAAGGAAACACCATATATTTT.

This clone appeared a few times. The chain is built from TRBV11-2 and TRBJ2-1; no firm D call. V was trimmed by 2 bases and J by 3 bases, leaving 8 bases between them. CDR3 length: 14 residues. CDR1 is SGHAT and CDR2 is FQNNGV in the germline V gene. The CDR3, as DNA: TGTGCCAGCAGCTTAATTTCGGGCTACAATGAGCAGTTCTTC. Its protein product is CASSLISGYNEQFF. The variable domain in full, with the rest retrieved from reference TRBV11-2 and TRBJ2-1, is EAGVAQSPRYKIIEKRQSVAFWCNPISGHATLYWYQQILGQGPKLLIQFQNNGVVDDSQLPKDRFSAERLKGVDSTLKIQPAKLEDSAVYLCASSLISGYNEQFFGPGTRLTVL.

This chain joins TRBV19 and TRBJ1-1; D might be TRBD1 (6 bases). V lost 9 bases, J lost 1 base, and 18 bases lay in between. This CDR3 contains 15 residues. CDR1 and CDR2 from the germline V gene are LNHDA and SQIVND (reference sequence). The CDR3 loop reads CASGELATGNTEAFF. Written as DNA, the CDR3 is TGTGCCAGCGGGGAACTTGCGACAGGGAACACTGAAGCTTTCTTT.

The chain joins TRBV10-3 to TRBJ1-6; D ambiguous. This CDR3 is 13 amino acids long. CDR1 is ENHRY, CDR2 SYGVKD, per germline. Deletions cut 3 bases from V and 10 bases from J, with 10 bases between. The CDR3, as DNA: TGTGCCATCAGTGAAGGAGTTCCCTCACCCCTCCACTTT. It encodes CAISEGVPSPLHF.

The CDR3 spells CASSFQGPPTDTQYF. The CDR3 DNA reads TGTGCCAGCAGCTTCCAGGGGCCCCCCACAGATACGCAGTATTTT. The chain couples TRBV7-3 to TRBJ2-3; D is perhaps TRBD1 (6 bases). Trimming pared 3 bases from V and 2 bases from J, leaving 12 bases between. Germline values: CDR1 SGHTA, CDR2 FQGTGA. The CDR3 is made up of 15 amino acids.

The CDR3 DNA follows: TGTGCCAGCAGCTTAGTGGGACAGGGCTCCTACGAGCAGTACTTC. This codes for CASSLVGQGSYEQYF. The chain couples TRBV7-6 to TRBJ2-7; 9 bases align to TRBD1. The CDR3 sequence is 15 residues long. The J segment lost 0 bases and the V segment lost 1 base, leaving 1 base of the junction unmatched. The germline CDR1 and CDR2 sequences are SGHVS and FNYEAQ.

The rearrangement links TRBV28 to TRBJ2-7; TRBD2 agrees at 9 bases. V dropped 3 bases and J dropped 0; count of bases not matched to a gene: 9. Looked up from germline, CDR1 is MDHEN and CDR2 is SYDVKM. CDR3 size: 17 residues. Here the CDR3 reads CASSLGTSWGTSYEQYF. As DNA, the CDR3 is TGTGCCAGCAGTTTGGGGACTAGCTGGGGTACCTCCTACGAGCAGTACTTC.

This chain joins TRBV9 and TRBJ1-2; 8 bases fit TRBD1. This CDR3 contains 14 residues. Germline CDR1 and CDR2: SGDLS and YYNGEE. The junction had 2 bases not matched to a gene; V was cut back by 1 base and J by 3 bases. Written as DNA, the CDR3 is TGTGCCAGCAGCGTATCAGGGGGCGACTATGGCTACACCTTC. Its translation is CASSVSGGDYGYTF.

The gene calls are TRBV5-4 and TRBJ1-1, with no clear D. Trimming shortened V by 4 bases and J by 8 bases, and 12 bases separated the two germline ends. The CDR3 totals 12 residues. Per germline, CDR1 SGHNT and CDR2 YYREEE (reference sequence). CDR3 DNA sequence: TGTGCCAGCAGCGGGAGGTTCGACGAAGCTTTCTTT. Translated, it gives CASSGRFDEAFF. Drawing the rest from reference TRBV5-4 and TRBJ1-1, the complete variable domain is ETGVTQSPTHLIKTRGQQVTLRCSSQSGHNTVSWYQQALGQGPQFIFQYYREEENGRGNFPPRFSGLQFPNYSSELNVNALELDDSALYLCASSGRFDEAFFGQGTRLTVV.

This clone was counted a single time. The chain is built from TRBV2 and TRBJ2-1; 13 bases are a match to TRBD2. Germline loops: CDR1 SNHLY, CDR2 FYNNEI. V gave up 8 bases and J gave up 2 bases; unmatched junction bases: 9. The CDR3 runs 17 residues. CDR3 bases: TGTGCCAGCGTAGGGACTAGCGGGGTGCTCCCCTACAATGAGCAGTTCTTC. Translation gives CASVGTSGVLPYNEQFF.

The chain links TRBV9 to TRBJ1-4; 7 bases fit TRBD1. From germline, CDR1 is SGDLS and CDR2 YYNGEE. The CDR3 totals 15 residues. V shed 3 bases and J 7 bases; nucleotides not matched to a gene: 9. In DNA, the CDR3 is TGTGCCAGCAGCGCCCTTGGGGGGACAGCTGAAAAACTGTTTTTT. Protein: CASSALGGTAEKLFF.

The chain employs TRBV28 and TRBJ1-4; tentative D call: TRBD1 (6 bases). The CDR3 has 14 amino acids. V dropped 2 bases and J dropped 8 bases, with 12 bases sitting between them. Germline CDR1 and CDR2: MDHEN and SYDVKM. As DNA, the CDR3 is TGTGCCAGCAGTTTAGATGGAACAGGGGAAAAACTGTTTTTT. This translates into CASSLDGTGEKLFF.

The chain recombines TRBV7-3 with TRBJ1-2; the D is unclear. The germline V gene encodes CDR1 SGHTA and CDR2 FQGTGA. The CDR3 is 13 amino acids. V shed 2 bases and J shed 5 bases, with 9 bases lying between them. The CDR3 sequence is CASSLERAYGYTF. The CDR3 DNA sequence: TGTGCCAGCAGCTTAGAGAGGGCGTATGGCTACACCTTC.

This clone was recorded a few times. The V and J genes are TRBV7-9 and TRBJ1-1; 8 nucleotides agree with TRBD1. Trimming took 0 bases from V and 4 from J; bases not matched to a gene: 4. The germline V gene encodes CDR1 SEHNR and CDR2 FQNEAQ (reference sequence). This CDR3 is built from 15 residues. CDR3 nucleotide sequence: TGTGCCAGCAGCTTAGCTCAGGGGGCAAGCACTGAAGCTTTCTTT. This gives the protein CASSLAQGASTEAFF.

The CDR3: CSVRRGSVMNTEAFF. CDR3 DNA: TGCAGCGTTAGGCGCGGGAGCGTTATGAACACTGAAGCTTTCTTT. The V and J genes are TRBV29-1 and TRBJ1-1; D is ambiguous. CDR3 length: 15 amino acids. V was cut by 5 bases and J by 0 bases, with 16 bases left in between. Per germline, CDR1 SQVTM and CDR2 ANQGSEA.

The chain couples TRBV5-1 to TRBJ2-5; D is unresolved. Gene TRBJ2-7 matches the end of the DNA better, so the J call may be wrong. The CDR3 is 15 amino acids. The germline V gene has CDR1 SGHRS and CDR2 YFSETQ. The CDR3 sequence is CASSAYGFPSYEQYF. CDR3 coding DNA: TGCGCCAGCAGCGCTTACGGTTTCCCCTCCTACGAGCAGTACTTC.

The chain has TRBV10-2 and TRBJ1-1, with D maybe TRBD1 (6 bases). The CDR3 extends over 14 amino acids. Germline assignment: CDR1 WSHSY and CDR2 SAAADI. Trimming stripped 5 bases from V and 11 bases from J, with 21 bases between. As DNA, the CDR3 is TGCGCCAGCAGTTTGGACAGCTTCTCCAGGGAGGCTTTCTTT. This translates into CASSLDSFSREAFF.

The chain is built from TRBV12-5 and TRBJ1-1, with TRBD1 as a possible D gene (6 bases). CDR1 is LGHNT, CDR2 FRNRAP, per germline. With 0 bases removed from V and 4 bases from J, the gap between germline ends came to 24 bases. This CDR3 is 19 amino acids long. The CDR3 loop is CASGLVSKEQGVVGTEAFF. In nucleotides, the CDR3 is TGTGCTAGTGGTTTGGTATCTAAGGAACAGGGTGTAGTGGGCACTGAAGCTTTCTTT.

The rearrangement links TRBV4-1 to TRBJ2-5; the match to TRBD1 covers 7 bases. With 1 base clipped from V and 0 bases from J, the junction kept 2 bases outside the gene matches. The CDR3 runs 15 residues. Per germline, CDR1 MGHRA and CDR2 YSYEKL. The CDR3, as DNA: TGCGCCAGCAGCCAAGGAGACAGGGACCAAGAGACCCAGTACTTC. Its translation: CASSQGDRDQETQYF.

This sequence joins TRBV27 and TRBJ2-7; TRBD1 matches at 7 bases. J gave up 2 bases and V 5 bases, and 6 bases lay outside the gene matches. Germline V CDR1 and CDR2: MNHEY, SMNVEV (reference sequence). CDR3 length: 14 residues. CDR3 in amino acids: CASSKRDSPYEQYF. The CDR3 DNA reads as TGTGCCAGCAGTAAACGGGACAGTCCCTACGAGCAGTACTTC.

CDR3 bases: TGTGCCAGCTCATTGGAAGGGGATAATCAGCCCCAGCATTTT. It encodes CASSLEGDNQPQHF. The chain links TRBV18 to TRBJ1-5, with a possible D match to TRBD1 (5 bases). This CDR3 region has 14 residues. CDR1 is KGHSH, CDR2 LQKENI, per germline. V lost 5 bases to trimming and J lost 4 bases, with 12 bases between them.

The chain links TRBV4-1 to TRBJ2-6; 7 nucleotides agree with TRBD1. The V and J ends lost 1 base and 0 bases, in that order; junction bases with no gene match: 3. CDR1 MGHRA and CDR2 YSYEKL come from the germline V gene. The CDR3 contains 17 residues. Written as DNA, the CDR3 is TGCGCCAGCAGCCAAGTCAGGGGGAGCTCTGGGGCCAACGTCCTGACTTTC. Its protein is CASSQVRGSSGANVLTF.

This chain connects TRBV23-1 to TRBJ2-1, with 11 nucleotides matching TRBD2. TRBV23-1 qualifies as an ORF whose function is uncertain. CDR3 size: 16 residues. After removal of 4 bases from V and 6 bases from J, the junction contained 8 bases not matched to a gene. CDR3 coding DNA: TGCGCCAGCAGTCCTCCTGGACTAGCGGGCTCCAATGAGCAGTTCTTC. Amino acid sequence: CASSPPGLAGSNEQFF.